The 20 T cell receptor beta chains given below trace back to one sample, sequenced in a study of PD-1 blockade in classical Hodgkin lymphoma. This table comes from immunoSEQ multiplex PCR, and its TCRdb copy is limited to in-frame clones, with some not included. This repertoire shows roughly 35,000 clones, 88% found once; its top ten account for 6% to 8%. Autologous stem cell transplantation was followed by relapse in every patient, and brentuximab vedotin exposure varied. Sequencing used peripheral blood mononuclear cells (PBMCs), obtained before the second cycle of nivolumab. These receptors originate from a human donor with classical Hodgkin lymphoma.

V usage is TRBV12-5 and J usage is TRBJ2-5; D is perhaps TRBD1 or TRBD2 (5 bases each). The J call may be wrong; the DNA end is better matched by TRBJ2-7. Germline CDR1 is LGHNT and CDR2 is FRNRAP. The CDR3 loop spans 14 amino acids. The CDR3, as DNA: TGTGCTAGTGGGAAAGCGGACACCTCCTACGAGCAGTACTTC. It yields the protein CASGKADTSYEQYF.

The chain joins TRBV6-1 to TRBJ2-7, with 11 bases fitting TRBD2. CDR1 is MNHNS, CDR2 SASEGT, per germline. Trimming cost V 3 bases and J 6 bases; bases outside gene matches: 7. CDR3 length equals 15 residues. CDR3: CASSERTSGSVEQYF. Here the CDR3 DNA reads TGTGCCAGCAGTGAGCGAACTAGCGGGAGTGTCGAGCAGTACTTC.

The V gene is TRBV2, the J gene TRBJ2-1, with a tentative D call TRBD2 (5 bases). In germline, CDR1 is SNHLY, CDR2 FYNNEI. This CDR3 spans 15 amino acids. V was trimmed by 3 bases and J by 6 bases, leaving 15 bases between them. In DNA, the CDR3 is TGTGCCAGCAGTGATAGCGTCCCGAGCGGCAATGAGCAGTTCTTC. This encodes CASSDSVPSGNEQFF.

The chain links TRBV27 to TRBJ2-7, with 7 nucleotides matching TRBD1. This CDR3 spans 14 amino acids. The trim removed 6 bases at V and 2 bases at J, leaving 7 bases unmatched. CDR1 and CDR2 from the germline V gene are MNHEY and SMNVEV (reference sequence). The CDR3 loop reads CASRLTGATYEQYF. The CDR3 region has the DNA TGTGCCAGCAGACTAACAGGGGCCACCTACGAGCAGTACTTC.

The J gene is TRBJ1-5, the V gene TRBV15, with D tentatively TRBD1 (6 bases). Trimming left V 1 base short and J 7 bases short, with 11 bases between. Germline assignment: CDR1 LNHNV and CDR2 YYDKDF (reference sequence). The CDR3 has 14 amino acids. CDR3 amino acids: CATSRAYREQPQHF. CDR3 in DNA: TGTGCCACCAGCAGAGCTTACAGGGAACAGCCCCAGCATTTT.

This rearrangement joins TRBV27 to TRBJ2-7; the match to TRBD2 covers 8 bases. Trimming at V came to 4 bases and at J to 7 bases, leaving 0 bases not matched to a gene. Germline loops: CDR1 MNHEY, CDR2 SMNVEV (reference sequence). The CDR3 contains 11 residues. The DNA for the CDR3 is TGTGCCAGCAGTTCGGGGGGGGAGCAGTACTTC. Residues: CASSSGGEQYF.

CDR3 coding DNA: TGTGCCAGCAGCTTAGTTTGGACAGGGGGCGACTATGGCTACACCTTC. This codes for CASSLVWTGGDYGYTF. The genes are TRBV13 and TRBJ1-2, with 11 nucleotides matching TRBD1. The germline V gene encodes CDR1 PRHDT and CDR2 FYEKMQ (reference sequence). The V gene end was trimmed by 1 base and the J gene end by 3 bases; junction bases not matched to a gene: 4. CDR3 size: 16 residues.

The count of this clone is one. The rearrangement uses TRBV6-6 and TRBJ1-2; possibly TRBD1 for D (5 bases). CDR1 MNHNY and CDR2 SVGAGI come from the germline V gene (reference sequence). V shed 0 bases and J shed 3 bases, with 8 bases lying between them. The CDR3 is 14 residues long. CDR3 sequence: CASSYSGGDYGYTF. In DNA, the CDR3 is TGTGCCAGCAGTTACTCGGGGGGTGACTATGGCTACACCTTC.

The chain carries TRBV29-1 and TRBJ1-1, with D hard to call. The germline V gene has CDR1 SQVTM and CDR2 ANQGSEA. The CDR3 length is 11 residues. Trimming shortened V by 4 bases and J by 3 bases, and 6 bases separated the two germline ends. CDR3 residues: CSVVLHTEAFF. The CDR3 bases are TGCAGCGTTGTATTGCACACTGAAGCTTTCTTT.

The rearrangement joins TRBV5-4 to TRBJ2-7, with 7 bases matching TRBD1. This CDR3 spans 16 amino acids. The ends lost 4 bases at V and 5 bases at J; junction bases unmatched: 15. CDR1 and CDR2 (germline): SGHNT, YYREEE (reference sequence). The CDR3 DNA follows: TGTGCCAGCAGCGCGCCCACAGGGGCGATTGTCGACGAGCAGTACTTC. Translation gives CASSAPTGAIVDEQYF.

The gene calls are TRBV11-3 and TRBJ2-3; D not certain. The germline CDR1 and CDR2 sequences are SGHNT and YENEEA. The CDR3 length is 13 residues. V lost 3 bases and J 3 bases, leaving 7 bases between the germline ends. The CDR3: CASSLGGTDTQYF. DNA for the CDR3: TGTGCCAGCAGCTTGGGTGGTACAGATACGCAGTATTTT.

The V call is TRBV4-1, the J call TRBJ1-5, with D perhaps matching TRBD1 (6 bases). CDR3 length: 16 residues. CDR1 and CDR2 (germline): MGHRA, YSYEKL. Trimming shortened V by 0 bases and J by 0 bases, and 9 bases separated the two germline ends. For the CDR3, the DNA is TGCGCCAGCAGCCAAGAAGTAGGGGGTAGCAATCAGCCCCAGCATTTT. Its protein product is CASSQEVGGSNQPQHF.

The chain couples TRBV5-1 to TRBJ2-2, with TRBD2 matching 10 bases. The CDR3 runs to 15 residues. Germline V gene lookup returns CDR1 SGHRS and CDR2 YFSETQ. J gave up 5 bases and V 0 bases, and 1 base lay outside the gene matches. CDR3 DNA: TGCGCCAGCAGCTTGGAGGGACTAGCGACCGGGGAGCTGTTTTTT. As protein: CASSLEGLATGELFF.

This clone was found once. The rearrangement uses TRBV25-1 and TRBJ1-1; D gene unclear. This CDR3 contains 11 residues. From germline, CDR1 is MGHDK and CDR2 SYGVNS. Trimming left V 6 bases short and J 6 bases short, with 8 bases between. CDR3 region: CASSFVSEAFF. CDR3 bases: TGTGCCAGCAGCTTCGTCTCTGAAGCTTTCTTT.

The V and J genes are TRBV7-3 and TRBJ2-3, with D unclear. The CDR3 sequence is 16 residues long. V shed 4 bases and J shed 2 bases, with 16 bases lying between them. CDR1 SGHTA and CDR2 FQGTGA come from the germline V gene. The CDR3 region has the DNA TGTGCCAGCAGCTCCACCGGTGGTGTCTTCACAGATACGCAGTATTTT. Amino acids: CASSSTGGVFTDTQYF.

The chain links TRBV19 to TRBJ1-1; D is uncertain. The CDR3 spans 14 residues. The V gene's germline CDR1 is LNHDA and CDR2 SQIVND (reference sequence). Trimming pared 3 bases from V and 3 bases from J, leaving 11 bases between. The CDR3 coding sequence is TGTGCCAGTAGTATCGGGCAGGACCACACTGAAGCTTTCTTT. It encodes CASSIGQDHTEAFF.

This clone has just one count. The rearrangement uses TRBV5-1 and TRBJ2-3, with D unclear. Per the germline V gene, CDR1 is SGHRS and CDR2 is YFSETQ. The CDR3 runs 17 residues. The V end lost 4 bases, the J end lost 0 bases, and 18 bases lay between the germline ends. DNA of the CDR3: TGCGCCAGCAGCAGTGGCTCGATCATACAGAGCACAGATACGCAGTATTTT. Translation: CASSSGSIIQSTDTQYF. Variable domain in full (rest from reference TRBV5-1 and TRBJ2-3): KAGVTQTPRYLIKTRGQQVTLSCSPISGHRSVSWYQQTPGQGLQFLFEYFSETQRNKGNFPGRFSGRQFSNSRSEMNVSTLELGDSALYLCASSSGSIIQSTDTQYFGPGTRLTVL.

This rearrangement joins TRBV28 to TRBJ1-3; 7 bases agree with TRBD1. The V gene end was trimmed by 6 bases and the J gene end by 4 bases; junction bases not matched to a gene: 6. The V gene's germline CDR1 is MDHEN and CDR2 SYDVKM. The CDR3 contains 14 residues. CDR3 residues: CASSRPGGGNTIYF. DNA of the CDR3: TGTGCCAGCAGCCGACCAGGGGGGGGAAACACCATATATTTT. The full variable domain, rest sourced from reference TRBV28 and TRBJ1-3, is DVKVTQSSRYLVKRTGEKVFLECVQDMDHENMFWYRQDPGLGLRLIYFSYDVKMKEKGDIPEGYSVSREKKERFSLILESASTNQTSMYLCASSRPGGGNTIYFGEGSWLTVV.

The V and J genes are TRBV2 and TRBJ1-3; TRBD1 is a possible D gene (6 bases). The ends were cut back, 3 bases at V and 4 bases at J, with 13 bases in the middle. Germline V gene sequence: CDR1 SNHLY, CDR2 FYNNEI. The CDR3 loop spans 15 amino acids. The CDR3 spells CASSDQGPTGNTIYF. For the CDR3, the DNA is TGTGCCAGCAGTGATCAGGGGCCGACCGGAAACACCATATATTTT.

The chain carries TRBV7-2 and TRBJ2-7, with 9 bases that match TRBD1. Per the germline V gene, CDR1 is SGHTA and CDR2 is FQGNSA. With 0 bases clipped from V and 6 bases from J, the junction kept 6 bases outside the gene matches. The CDR3 is 15 residues long. The CDR3 spells CASSLAPGQGSEQYF. Written as DNA, the CDR3 is TGTGCCAGCAGCTTAGCCCCGGGACAGGGAAGCGAGCAGTACTTC.